The 18 T cell receptor beta chains in this list originate from one sample, sequenced in a study of shared clonotypes between healthy human individuals. This table comes from immunoSEQ multiplex PCR, and its TCRdb copy is limited to in-frame clones, with some not included. The table shows about 470,000 clones, with around 79% occurring only once. Sequenced material: PBMCs. The source is a woman aged 40 to 50 in good health. Some clones in this sample may be carry-over from other donors' samples.

V and J are TRBV4-2 and TRBJ2-3; D unresolved. This CDR3 is built from 14 residues. The V gene lost 0 bases and the J gene lost 5 bases, with 9 bases spanning the gap. Germline lookup yields CDR1 LGHNA and CDR2 YNFKEQ. The CDR3 DNA reads TGTGCCAGCAGCCAAGATGTAAGGGTAGATACGCAGTATTTT. Its translation: CASSQDVRVDTQYF.

This chain links TRBV10-2 with TRBJ2-3; 10 bases are a match to TRBD2. Germline V gene lookup returns CDR1 WSHSY and CDR2 SAAADI. This CDR3 is built from 16 residues. With 3 bases clipped from V and 7 bases from J, the junction kept 10 bases outside the gene matches. This CDR3 is CASSEGPSGGIYTQYF. DNA of the CDR3: TGCGCCAGCAGTGAAGGGCCTAGCGGGGGAATCTATACGCAGTATTTT.

This clone was found many times. J is TRBJ1-2 and V is TRBV10-3; D perhaps matches TRBD1 (6 bases). V lost 0 bases and J 7 bases, leaving 12 bases between the germline ends. The CDR3 spans 14 residues. The germline V gene encodes CDR1 ENHRY and CDR2 SYGVKD. This chain's CDR3 is CAISESNRASGYTF. The CDR3 coding sequence is TGTGCCATCAGTGAGTCGAACAGGGCAAGTGGCTACACCTTC.

This clone was seen only once. The chain carries TRBV7-3 and TRBJ1-1, with D perhaps matching TRBD1 (5 bases). This CDR3 has 12 residues. V was shortened by 5 bases and J by 11 bases, with 15 bases between the two germline ends. CDR1 is SGHTA, CDR2 FQGTGA, per germline. The CDR3: CASSPAQGRAFF. The CDR3, as DNA: TGTGCCAGCAGCCCCGCGCAGGGACGGGCTTTCTTT.

This sequence joins TRBV30 and TRBJ2-7, with D perhaps being TRBD1 or TRBD2 (5 bases each). Germline CDR1 reads GTSNPN; CDR2 reads SVGIG (reference sequence). The ends were cut back, 3 bases at V and 6 bases at J, with 18 bases in the middle. The CDR3 is 14 amino acids. The CDR3 nucleotides read TGTGCCTGGAGCACCGGGACCTCTGAGGTCGAGCAGTACTTC. Translation: CAWSTGTSEVEQYF.

The chain uses TRBV6-6 and TRBJ2-7; no clear D gene. Between the trimmed V and J ends, which lost 2 bases and 0 bases, there was a span of 5 bases. This CDR3 spans 13 amino acids. Germline CDR1 MNHNY, CDR2 SVGAGI (reference sequence). CDR3 loop: CASSYDASYEQYF. CDR3 bases: TGTGCCAGCAGTTACGACGCCTCCTACGAGCAGTACTTC.

The rearrangement joins TRBV5-1 to TRBJ1-1; D is perhaps TRBD1 (5 bases). Per the germline V gene, CDR1 is SGHRS and CDR2 is YFSETQ. Trimming stripped 4 bases from V and 1 base from J, with 11 bases between. The CDR3 covers 14 residues. CDR3 residues: CASSGSGANTEAFF. The CDR3 nucleotides are TGCGCCAGCAGCGGAAGCGGGGCGAACACTGAAGCTTTCTTT.

J is TRBJ2-7 and V is TRBV6-1; D is unclear. V lost 7 bases and J 2 bases, leaving 18 bases between the germline ends. CDR3 length: 15 residues. Germline CDR1 MNHNS, CDR2 SASEGT. CDR3: CASISRAAGTYEQYF. In nucleotides, the CDR3 is TGTGCCAGCATCTCACGGGCCGCCGGAACCTACGAGCAGTACTTC.

The count of this clone is one. This rearrangement joins TRBV5-4 to TRBJ2-5; 9 bases agree with TRBD1. The CDR3 is made up of 15 amino acids. CDR1 SGHNT and CDR2 YYREEE come from the germline V gene (reference sequence). V gave up 3 bases and J gave up 5 bases; unmatched junction bases: 8. CDR3 bases: TGTGCCAGCAGCTGGGAACAGGGGGCCGGTGAGACCCAGTACTTC. It specifies CASSWEQGAGETQYF.

This chain uses TRBV7-3 with TRBJ2-2; TRBD2 matches at 10 bases. V shed 3 bases, J shed 7 bases, and the junction held 5 bases outside the gene matches. The germline V gene encodes CDR1 SGHTA and CDR2 FQGTGA. The CDR3 spans 15 residues. In DNA, the CDR3 is TGTGCCAGCAGCTTTCAAGCGGGAGGGGTCGGGGAGCTGTTTTTT. Protein product: CASSFQAGGVGELFF.

The V gene is TRBV27, the J gene TRBJ2-1, with a possible D match to TRBD1 (5 bases). CDR3 length: 14 amino acids. Germline assignment: CDR1 MNHEY and CDR2 SMNVEV (reference sequence). V was shortened by 5 bases and J by 7 bases, with 15 bases between the two germline ends. The CDR3 bases are TGTGCCAGCAGTCCTTCAGGGCAGTGGAATGAGCAGTTCTTC. It codes for CASSPSGQWNEQFF.

This clone was observed at least ten times. The chain couples TRBV18 to TRBJ2-2; D uncertain. The CDR3 is 13 residues long. Trimming stripped 3 bases from V and 8 bases from J, with 10 bases between. From germline, CDR1 is KGHSH and CDR2 LQKENI. As DNA, the CDR3 is TGTGCCAGCTCACCCAGCCCCAGGGGGGAGCTGTTTTTT. Translated: CASSPSPRGELFF.

The chain recombines TRBV5-5 with TRBJ2-5, with TRBD2 matching over 8 bases. V was pared by 7 bases and J by 5 bases, with 7 bases of the junction left unmatched. The CDR3 runs to 13 residues. Germline CDR1 is SGHKS and CDR2 is YYEKEE (reference sequence). The CDR3 coding sequence is TGTGCCAGCTACATACTAGCGGATGAGACCCAGTACTTC. Translating gives CASYILADETQYF.

The rearrangement joins TRBV11-2 to TRBJ1-5, with no clear D. The CDR3 has 13 amino acids. CDR1 SGHAT and CDR2 FQNNGV come from the germline V gene. The germline V and J ends were trimmed by 5 bases and 1 base, with 6 bases remaining between them. CDR3 bases: TGTGCCAGCAGCCGAGAGAGCAATCAGCCCCAGCATTTT. It yields the protein CASSRESNQPQHF.

Only a few counts were recorded for this clone. A far larger clone is off by one base, so a read error is likely. The chain has TRBV6-5 and TRBJ2-2; TRBD2 agrees at 10 bases. Per the germline V gene, CDR1 is MNHEY and CDR2 is SVGAGI. With V trimmed by 6 bases and J by 1 base, 2 bases remained unmatched. This CDR3 is 15 amino acids long. The CDR3 DNA is TGTGCCAGCAGCCGGACTAGCGGGAACACCGGGGAGCTGTTTTTT. It specifies CASSRTSGNTGELFF.

The gene calls are TRBV4-3 and TRBJ2-3; D gene unclear. The CDR3 has 14 residues. The germline V and J ends were trimmed by 1 base and 6 bases, with 11 bases remaining between them. In germline, CDR1 is LGHNA, CDR2 YSLEER. The chain's CDR3 is CASSQGPSRDTQYF. In DNA, the CDR3 is TGCGCCAGCAGCCAAGGCCCCTCGAGGGATACGCAGTATTTT.

This clone was seen a few times. The gene calls are TRBV5-4 and TRBJ2-3; 8 bases agree with TRBD2. Trimming removed 4 bases from V and 0 bases from J; junction bases left unmatched: 10. The germline V gene has CDR1 SGHNT and CDR2 YYREEE (reference sequence). The CDR3 is 17 residues long. CDR3 in DNA: TGTGCCAGCAGCGCCCCCCAGGCTAGCGGGAGCACAGATACGCAGTATTTT. Amino acid sequence: CASSAPQASGSTDTQYF.

Worth noting for this clone: The identical CDR3 is also encoded by other nucleotide sequences in the sample. The chain has TRBV11-3 and TRBJ2-3; a possible D gene is TRBD2 (6 bases). V dropped 0 bases and J dropped 6 bases, with 7 bases sitting between them. Germline V gives CDR1 SGHNT, CDR2 YENEEA. This CDR3 comprises 13 residues. The CDR3 sequence is CASSLDRGDTQYF. In nucleotides, the CDR3 is TGTGCCAGCAGCTTAGATCGGGGGGATACGCAGTATTTT.